The sequence of this T cell receptor beta chain was determined in a study of control samples from healthy donors and cancer patients. CDR3 length: 14 residues. V was trimmed by 8 bases and J by 6 bases, leaving 20 bases between them. CDR1 and CDR2 (germline): MNHEY, SVGAGI. Method: immunoSEQ multiplex PCR; TCRdb's copy keeps in-frame clones and lacks some. The table has under 65,000 clones, about 90% seen once. The clonotype originates from a woman aged 60-75 years with lung cancer. The sequencing input was PBMCs. V gene TRBV6-5 combines with J gene TRBJ2-7; D tentatively fits TRBD1 or TRBD2 (5 bases each). For the CDR3, the DNA is TGTGCCAGCCTGTCGAGGGGCATAAAGGGCGAGCAGTACTTC. It yields the protein CASLSRGIKGEQYF.